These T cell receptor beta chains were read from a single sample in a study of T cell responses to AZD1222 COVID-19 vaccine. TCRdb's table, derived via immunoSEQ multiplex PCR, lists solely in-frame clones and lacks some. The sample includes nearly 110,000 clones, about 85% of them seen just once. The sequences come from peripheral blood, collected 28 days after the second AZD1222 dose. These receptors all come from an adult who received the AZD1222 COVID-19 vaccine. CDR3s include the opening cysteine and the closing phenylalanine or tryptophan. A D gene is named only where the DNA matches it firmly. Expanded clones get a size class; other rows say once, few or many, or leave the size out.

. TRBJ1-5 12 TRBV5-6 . TGTGCCAGCAGATCGACCACGGAGCCCCAGCATTTT CASRSTTEPQHF
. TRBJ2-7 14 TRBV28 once TGTGCCAGCAGTTTCCAAGGGCCCCTCTACGAGCAGTACTTC CASSFQGPLYEQYF
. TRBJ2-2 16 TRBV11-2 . TGTGCCAGCAGGTACCACGTGGAGGGTCGGACCGGGGAGCTGTTTTTT CASRYHVEGRTGELFF
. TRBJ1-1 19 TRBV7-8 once TGTGCCAGCAGCTTAGAGAGGGATGGGGGGTGGAGTATGAACACTGAAGCTTTCTTT CASSLERDGGWSMNTEAFF
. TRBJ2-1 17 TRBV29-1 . TGCAGCGTCCCCTCTGGGGTCGGGGGCCTCTCCTACAATGAGCAGTTCTTC CSVPSGVGGLSYNEQFF
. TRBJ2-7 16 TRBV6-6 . TGTGCCAGCAGTCGACAGGGAGAGGGGGGCTCCTACGAGCAGTACTTC CASSRQGEGGSYEQYF
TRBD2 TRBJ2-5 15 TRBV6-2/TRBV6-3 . TGTGCCAGCAGTTACTCCGTTTCTAGCGGGGGGCCTCAGTACTTC CASSYSVSSGGPQYF
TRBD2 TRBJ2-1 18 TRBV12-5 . TGTGCTAGTGGTTTGGGGATTCTAGCGGGGGGTTTTCAGGATGAGCAGTTCTTC CASGLGILAGGFQDEQFF
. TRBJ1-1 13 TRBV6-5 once TGTGCCAGCACCAAGGGGTTAGACACTGAAGCTTTCTTT CASTKGLDTEAFF
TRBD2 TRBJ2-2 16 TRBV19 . TGTGCCAGTAGTATATATGGGGGGGAAAACACCGGGGAGCTGTTTTTT CASSIYGGENTGELFF
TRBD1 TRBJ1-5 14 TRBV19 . TGTGCCAGTAGTGCGACAGGGGGCGCTCAGCCCCAGCATTTT CASSATGGAQPQHF
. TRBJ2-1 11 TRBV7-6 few TGTGCCAGCAGCCCTGGGGATGAGCAGTTCTTC CASSPGDEQFF
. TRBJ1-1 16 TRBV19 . TGTGCCAGTAGTATGGATCCCGGACGGCTGAACACTGAAGCTTTCTTT CASSMDPGRLNTEAFF
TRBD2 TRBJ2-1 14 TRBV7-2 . TGTGCCAGCAGCTTGCTAGCGGGGAAGAATGAGCAGTTCTTC CASSLLAGKNEQFF
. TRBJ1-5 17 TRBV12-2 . TGTGCAAGTCGCTTATTCGTCGCAGACAGGGACAATCAGCCCCAGCATTTT CASRLFVADRDNQPQHF
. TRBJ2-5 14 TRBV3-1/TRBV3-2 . TGTGCCAGCAGCCGAACCGGGTGGCAAGAGACCCAGTACTTC CASSRTGWQETQYF
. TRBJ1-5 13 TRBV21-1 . TGTGCCAGCAGCATAGACACCGATCAGCCCCAGCATTTT CASSIDTDQPQHF
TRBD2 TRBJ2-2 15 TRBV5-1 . TGCGCCAGCAGCCCCAGTGCGGGGGGCACCGGGGAGCTGTTTTTT CASSPSAGGTGELFF
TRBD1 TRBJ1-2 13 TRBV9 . TGTGCCAGCAGCGTAGAACAGGGGAATGGCTACACCTTC CASSVEQGNGYTF
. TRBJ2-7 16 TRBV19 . TGTGCCCGCCTCGGGACCTCCGGTAGGACTCCCTACGAGCAGTACTTC CARLGTSGRTPYEQYF
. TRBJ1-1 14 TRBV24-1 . TGTGCCACCAGTGATGCAGGGTCTAACACTGAAGCTTTCTTT CATSDAGSNTEAFF
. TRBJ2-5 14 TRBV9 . TGTGCCAGCAGCGTAGGCAGGCGGCAAGAGACCCAGTACTTC CASSVGRRQETQYF
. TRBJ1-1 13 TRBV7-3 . TGTGCCAGCAGCCGACAGGAAAACACTGAAGCTTTCTTT CASSRQENTEAFF